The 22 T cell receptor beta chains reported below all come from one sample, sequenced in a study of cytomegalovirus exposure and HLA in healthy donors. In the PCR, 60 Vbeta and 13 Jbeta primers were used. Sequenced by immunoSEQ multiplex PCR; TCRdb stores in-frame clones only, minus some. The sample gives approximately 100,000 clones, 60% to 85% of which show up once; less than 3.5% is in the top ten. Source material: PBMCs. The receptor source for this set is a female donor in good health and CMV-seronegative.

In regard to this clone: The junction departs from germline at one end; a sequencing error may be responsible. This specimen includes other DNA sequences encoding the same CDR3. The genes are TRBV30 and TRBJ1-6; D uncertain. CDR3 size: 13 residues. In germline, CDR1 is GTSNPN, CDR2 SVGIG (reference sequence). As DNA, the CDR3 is TGTGCCTCGTCCTTACAAGGAGATTCCCCCCTCCACTTT. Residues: CASSLQGDSPLHF.

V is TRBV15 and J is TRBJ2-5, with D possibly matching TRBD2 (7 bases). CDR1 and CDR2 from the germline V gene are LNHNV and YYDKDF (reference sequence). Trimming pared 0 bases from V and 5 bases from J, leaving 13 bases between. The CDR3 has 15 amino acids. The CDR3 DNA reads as TGTGCCACCAGCAGAGATAGGGGGGGCTCGGAGACCCAGTACTTC. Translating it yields CATSRDRGGSETQYF.

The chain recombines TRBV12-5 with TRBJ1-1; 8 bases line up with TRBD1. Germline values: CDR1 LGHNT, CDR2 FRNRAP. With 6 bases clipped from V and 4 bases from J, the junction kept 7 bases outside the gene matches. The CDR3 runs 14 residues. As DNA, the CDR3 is TGTGCTAGTGGACGACAGGGGAGGATCACTGAAGCTTTCTTT. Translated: CASGRQGRITEAFF. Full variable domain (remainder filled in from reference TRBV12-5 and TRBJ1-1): DARVTQTPRHKVTEMGQEVTMRCQPILGHNTVFWYRQTMMQGLELLAYFRNRAPLDDSGMPKDRFSAEMPDATLATLKIQPSEPRDSAVYFCASGRQGRITEAFFGQGTRLTVV.

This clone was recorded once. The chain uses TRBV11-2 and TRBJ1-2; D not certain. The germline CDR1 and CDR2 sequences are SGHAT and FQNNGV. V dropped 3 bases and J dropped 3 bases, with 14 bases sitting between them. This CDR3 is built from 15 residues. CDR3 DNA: TGTGCCAGCAGCTTGGGCCACGTAATGGACTATGGCTACACCTTC. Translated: CASSLGHVMDYGYTF.

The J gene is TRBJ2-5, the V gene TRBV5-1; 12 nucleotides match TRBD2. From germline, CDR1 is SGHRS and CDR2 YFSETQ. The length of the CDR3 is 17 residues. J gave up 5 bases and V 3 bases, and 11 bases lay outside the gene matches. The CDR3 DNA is TGCGCCAGCAGCTGGCCTACTAGCGGGGGGTCATGGGAGACCCAGTACTTC. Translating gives CASSWPTSGGSWETQYF.

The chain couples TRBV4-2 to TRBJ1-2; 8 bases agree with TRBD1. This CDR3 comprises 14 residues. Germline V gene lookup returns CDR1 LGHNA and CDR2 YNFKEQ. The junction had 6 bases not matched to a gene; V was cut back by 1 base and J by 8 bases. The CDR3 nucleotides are TGTGCCAGCAGCCAAGGAACAGGGGGACGAGGCTACACCTTC. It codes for CASSQGTGGRGYTF.

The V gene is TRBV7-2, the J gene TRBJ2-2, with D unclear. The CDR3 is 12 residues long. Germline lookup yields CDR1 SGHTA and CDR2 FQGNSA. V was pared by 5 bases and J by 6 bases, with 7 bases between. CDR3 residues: CASSSIAGELFF. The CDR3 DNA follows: TGTGCCAGCAGCAGCATTGCCGGGGAGCTGTTTTTT.

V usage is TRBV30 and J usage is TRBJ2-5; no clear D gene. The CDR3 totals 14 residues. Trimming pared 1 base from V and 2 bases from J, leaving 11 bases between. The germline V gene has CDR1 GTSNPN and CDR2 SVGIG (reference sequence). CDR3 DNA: TGTGCCTGGAGTGATATGGCGGAACAAGAGACCCAGTACTTC. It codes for CAWSDMAEQETQYF.

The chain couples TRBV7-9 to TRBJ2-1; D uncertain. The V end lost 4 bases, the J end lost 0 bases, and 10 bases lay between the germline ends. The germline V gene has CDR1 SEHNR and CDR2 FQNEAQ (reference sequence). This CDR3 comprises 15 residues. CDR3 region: CASSSPGSSYNEQFF. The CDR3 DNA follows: TGTGCCAGCAGCTCCCCCGGGTCCTCCTACAATGAGCAGTTCTTC.

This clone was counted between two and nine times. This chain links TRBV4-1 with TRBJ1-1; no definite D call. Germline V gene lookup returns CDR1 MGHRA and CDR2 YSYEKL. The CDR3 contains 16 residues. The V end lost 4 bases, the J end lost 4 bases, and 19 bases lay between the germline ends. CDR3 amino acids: CASSPDGLSWSTEAFF. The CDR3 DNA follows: TGCGCCAGCAGCCCCGACGGCCTTTCCTGGAGCACTGAAGCTTTCTTT.

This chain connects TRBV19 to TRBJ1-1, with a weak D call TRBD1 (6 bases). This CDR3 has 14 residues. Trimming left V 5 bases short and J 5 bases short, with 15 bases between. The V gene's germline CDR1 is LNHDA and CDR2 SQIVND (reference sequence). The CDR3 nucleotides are TGTGCCAGTAGTGTCCAGGGAGGGGGTACTGAAGCTTTCTTT. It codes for CASSVQGGGTEAFF.

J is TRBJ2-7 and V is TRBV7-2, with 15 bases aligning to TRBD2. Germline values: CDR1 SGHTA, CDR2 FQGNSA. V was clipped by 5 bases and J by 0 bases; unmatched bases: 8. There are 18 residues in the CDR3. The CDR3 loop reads CASSRPGLAGGPSYEQYF. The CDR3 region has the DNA TGTGCCAGCAGCCGCCCGGGACTAGCGGGGGGTCCCTCCTACGAGCAGTACTTC.

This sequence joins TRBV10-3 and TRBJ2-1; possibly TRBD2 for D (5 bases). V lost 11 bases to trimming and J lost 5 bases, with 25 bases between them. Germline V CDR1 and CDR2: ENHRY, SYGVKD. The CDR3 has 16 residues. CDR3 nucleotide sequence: TGTGCCTCGCGAACCGTATTAACCACGGGAAACAATGAGCAGTTCTTC. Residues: CASRTVLTTGNNEQFF.

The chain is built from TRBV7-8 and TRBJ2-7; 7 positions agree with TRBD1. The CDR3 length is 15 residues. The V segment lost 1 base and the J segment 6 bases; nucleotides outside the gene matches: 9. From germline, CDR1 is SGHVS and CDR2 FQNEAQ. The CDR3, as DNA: TGTGCCAGCAGCTTAGATGTGCAGACAGGGTTCGAGCAGTACTTC. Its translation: CASSLDVQTGFEQYF.

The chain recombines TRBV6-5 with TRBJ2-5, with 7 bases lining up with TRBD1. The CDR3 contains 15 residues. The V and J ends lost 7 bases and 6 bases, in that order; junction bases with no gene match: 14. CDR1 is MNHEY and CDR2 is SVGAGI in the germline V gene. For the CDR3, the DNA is TGTGCCAGCATCGAACAAACCGGGACAGTAAAGACCCAGTACTTC. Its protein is CASIEQTGTVKTQYF.

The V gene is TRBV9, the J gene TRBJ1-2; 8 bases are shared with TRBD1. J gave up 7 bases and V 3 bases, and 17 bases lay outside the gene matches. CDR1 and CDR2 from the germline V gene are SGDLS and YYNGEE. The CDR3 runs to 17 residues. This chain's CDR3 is CASSGQGPEPLVSGYTF. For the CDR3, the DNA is TGTGCCAGCAGCGGACAGGGGCCTGAACCACTCGTGAGTGGCTACACCTTC.

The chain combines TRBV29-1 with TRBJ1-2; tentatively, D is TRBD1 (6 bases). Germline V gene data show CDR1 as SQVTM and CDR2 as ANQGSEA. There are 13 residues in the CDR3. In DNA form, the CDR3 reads TGCAACCTTGAAGGACAGTGGGGCTATGGCTACACCTTC. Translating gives CNLEGQWGYGYTF.

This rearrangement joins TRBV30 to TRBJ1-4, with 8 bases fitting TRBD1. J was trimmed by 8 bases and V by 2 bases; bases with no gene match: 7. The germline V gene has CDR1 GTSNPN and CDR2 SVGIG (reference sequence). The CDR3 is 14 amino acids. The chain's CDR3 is CAWSTQGGYEKLFF. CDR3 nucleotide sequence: TGTGCCTGGAGTACACAGGGGGGATACGAAAAACTGTTTTTT. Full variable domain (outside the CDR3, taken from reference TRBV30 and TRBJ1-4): SQTIHQWPATLVQPVGSPLSLECTVEGTSNPNLYWYRQAAGRGLQLLFYSVGIGQISSEVPQNLSASRPQDRQFILSSKKLLLSDSGFYLCAWSTQGGYEKLFFGSGTQLSVL.

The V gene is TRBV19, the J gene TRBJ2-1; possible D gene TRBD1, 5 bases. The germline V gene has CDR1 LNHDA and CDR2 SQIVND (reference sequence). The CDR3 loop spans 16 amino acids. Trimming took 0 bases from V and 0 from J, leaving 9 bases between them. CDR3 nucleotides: TGTGCCAGTAGTATAGAGGGGCAGGGCTCCTACAATGAGCAGTTCTTC. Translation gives CASSIEGQGSYNEQFF.

The CDR3 coding sequence is TGCGCCAGCAGCTTGGGACAGGGGTATAATGAAAAACTGTTTTTT. Translating gives CASSLGQGYNEKLFF. The chain recombines TRBV5-1 with TRBJ1-4, with 8 bases lining up with TRBD1. J gave up 4 bases and V 0 bases, and 2 bases lay outside the gene matches. The germline gives CDR1 SGHRS, CDR2 YFSETQ. This CDR3 has 15 residues.

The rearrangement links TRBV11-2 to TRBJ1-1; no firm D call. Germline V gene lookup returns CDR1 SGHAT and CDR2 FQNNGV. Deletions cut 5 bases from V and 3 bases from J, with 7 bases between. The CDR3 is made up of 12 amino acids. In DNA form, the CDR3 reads TGTGCCAGCAGCCTACGGGACACTGAAGCTTTCTTT. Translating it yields CASSLRDTEAFF.

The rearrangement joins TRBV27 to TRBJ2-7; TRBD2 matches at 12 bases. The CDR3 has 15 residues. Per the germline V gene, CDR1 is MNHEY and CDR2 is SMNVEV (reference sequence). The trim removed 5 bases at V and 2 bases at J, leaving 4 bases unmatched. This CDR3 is CASSLTSGGTYEQYF. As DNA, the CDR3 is TGTGCCAGCAGTCTAACTAGCGGGGGGACCTACGAGCAGTACTTC.